This record concerns one T cell receptor beta chain sequence. Profiling relied on immunoSEQ multiplex PCR, and the TCRdb table lists in-frame clones only, not all of them. The sample contains under 200,000 clones, approximately 80% of which appear only once. The sample is drawn from a study of blood T cell repertoires in COVID-19. Background on the study: Sites in the United States, Italy and Spain provided acute and convalescent COVID-19 samples.

Germline V lookup: CDR1 SGHDT, CDR2 YYEEEE. The CDR3 runs to 14 residues. With 2 bases clipped from V and 4 bases from J, the junction kept 5 bases outside the gene matches. The V call is TRBV5-6, the J call TRBJ2-5; 7 bases align to TRBD2. Sequenced: peripheral blood. The clonotype comes from a woman between 65 and 79 years old with COVID-19, enrolled during active disease. CDR3 coding DNA: TGTGCCAGCAGCTTTTTTGCGGGAGTAGAGACCCAGTACTTC. Translated, it gives CASSFFAGVETQYF.